The rows below give T cell receptor beta chains drawn from one sample of a study of shared clonotypes between healthy human individuals. The repertoire was sequenced with immunoSEQ multiplex PCR; TCRdb's copy has only in-frame clones and lacks some. Among about 700,000 clones listed, approximately 74% were seen once. Input material: memory CD4+ T cells sorted from blood. Receptors were obtained from a woman aged 25-40 years in good health. The CDR3 runs from the conserved cysteine through the conserved F or W. D genes are given only for firm matches. Not all rows give a size; the values are once, few, many and, for expanded clones, a class.

D: TRBD2; size: .; V: TRBV11-2; J: TRBJ2-5; CDR3: CASSSLKSLAGDPRETQYF; DNA: TGTGCCAGCAGCTCCCTCAAATCACTAGCGGGAGACCCCCGAGAGACCCAGTACTTC
D: TRBD1; size: once; V: TRBV6-6; J: TRBJ2-7; CDR3: CASSSGTVTHEQYF; DNA: TGTGCCAGCAGTTCCGGGACAGTGACCCACGAGCAGTACTTC
D: TRBD2; size: .; V: TRBV5-4; J: TRBJ2-5; CDR3: CASSLVSGTYQETQYF; DNA: TGTGCCAGCAGCTTGGTTAGCGGGACCTACCAAGAGACCCAGTACTTC
D: TRBD1; size: .; V: TRBV5-6; J: TRBJ1-1; CDR3: CASSLDPEGATEAFF; DNA: TGTGCCAGCAGCTTGGATCCCGAGGGGGCCACTGAAGCTTTCTTT
D: TRBD1; size: .; V: TRBV18; J: TRBJ2-7; CDR3: CASSRTTGTGTYEQYF; DNA: TGTGCCAGCTCACGCACCACCGGGACAGGGACTTACGAGCAGTACTTC
D: TRBD2; size: .; V: TRBV7-2; J: TRBJ2-4; CDR3: CASSFSPAGGRYIQYF; DNA: TGTGCCAGCAGCTTCTCGCCAGCGGGAGGTCGGTACATTCAGTACTTC
D: TRBD2; size: .; V: TRBV2; J: TRBJ2-5; CDR3: CASSPPGTSGRQTQYF; DNA: TGTGCCAGCAGCCCACCCGGGACTAGCGGGAGGCAGACCCAGTACTTC
D: .; size: .; V: TRBV7-9; J: TRBJ2-7; CDR3: CASSPEIYEQYF; DNA: TGTGCCAGCAGCCCAGAGATATACGAGCAGTACTTC
D: TRBD1; size: once; V: TRBV10-3; J: TRBJ2-2; CDR3: CAISVGQGDTGELFF; DNA: TGTGCCATCAGTGTAGGACAGGGAGACACCGGGGAGCTGTTTTTT
D: TRBD1; size: few; V: TRBV10-3; J: TRBJ2-7; CDR3: CAISEPGQGVYEQYF; DNA: TGTGCCATCAGTGAACCGGGACAGGGGGTCTACGAGCAGTACTTC
D: .; size: .; V: TRBV19; J: TRBJ2-1; CDR3: CASNSGAQPPHQFF; DNA: TGTGCCAGTAACTCTGGGGCCCAACCCCCTCATCAGTTCTTC
D: TRBD2; size: .; V: TRBV28; J: TRBJ2-3; CDR3: CASSFRTKSSGPSTDTQYF; DNA: TGTGCCAGCAGTTTCAGGACAAAGTCTAGCGGACCTAGCACAGATACGCAGTATTTT
D: .; size: few; V: TRBV5-1; J: TRBJ2-1; CDR3: CASSVGLADYNEQFF; DNA: TGCGCCAGCAGCGTCGGGTTAGCGGACTACAATGAGCAGTTCTTC
D: TRBD1; size: .; V: TRBV6-6; J: TRBJ2-7; CDR3: CASSYATGGQYEQYF; DNA: TGTGCCAGCAGTTACGCCACAGGGGGTCAATACGAGCAGTACTTC
D: .; size: once; V: TRBV6-1; J: TRBJ2-7; CDR3: CASSEARIRPLGDEQYF; DNA: TGTGCCAGCAGTGAAGCGCGTATAAGGCCCCTCGGGGACGAGCAGTACTTC
D: .; size: once; V: TRBV5-5; J: TRBJ1-2; CDR3: CASSWGDGSGYGYTF; DNA: TGTGCCAGCAGCTGGGGAGACGGGTCTGGCTATGGCTACACCTTC
D: TRBD2; size: once; V: TRBV11-2; J: TRBJ2-5; CDR3: CASSDRTSAGETQYF; DNA: TGTGCCAGCAGCGACCGGACTAGCGCGGGAGAGACCCAGTACTTC
D: TRBD2; size: .; V: TRBV15; J: TRBJ2-1; CDR3: CATSRGLAGGDNEQFF; DNA: TGTGCCACCAGCAGAGGTCTAGCGGGGGGGGACAATGAGCAGTTCTTC
D: .; size: .; V: TRBV2; J: TRBJ1-2; CDR3: CASIPWGSNYGYTF; DNA: TGTGCCAGCATTCCTTGGGGGTCAAACTATGGCTACACCTTC
D: TRBD2; size: many; V: TRBV5-1; J: TRBJ2-1; CDR3: CASSSGLAGGDEQFF; DNA: TGCGCCAGCAGCTCGGGACTAGCGGGAGGCGATGAGCAGTTCTTC
D: .; size: .; V: TRBV28; J: TRBJ2-6; CDR3: CASGRISGANVLTF; DNA: TGTGCCAGCGGTAGGATCTCTGGGGCCAACGTCCTGACTTTC
D: .; size: .; V: TRBV15; J: TRBJ2-3; CDR3: CATQVPSTDTQYF; DNA: TGTGCCACCCAAGTCCCCTCCACAGATACGCAGTATTTT
D: TRBD1; size: .; V: TRBV5-5; J: TRBJ2-2; CDR3: CASSWINRGETGELFF; DNA: TGTGCCAGCAGCTGGATAAACAGGGGGGAGACCGGGGAGCTGTTTTTT
D: TRBD1; size: .; V: TRBV30; J: TRBJ1-3; CDR3: CAWGTGGADTIYF; DNA: TGTGCCTGGGGGACAGGGGGCGCGGACACCATATATTTT
D: TRBD1; size: .; V: TRBV5-8; J: TRBJ2-2; CDR3: CASSRDRATDATGELFF; DNA: TGTGCCAGCAGCCGGGACAGGGCCACCGACGCCACCGGGGAGCTGTTTTTT
D: TRBD1; size: .; V: TRBV19; J: TRBJ1-4; CDR3: CASSIRQGTDEKLFF; DNA: TGTGCCAGTAGTATTCGACAGGGGACCGATGAAAAACTGTTTTTT
D: TRBD2; size: .; V: TRBV5-1; J: TRBJ2-2; CDR3: CASSLAAGVYPGELFF; DNA: TGCGCCAGCAGCTTGGCGGCGGGAGTGTACCCCGGGGAGCTGTTTTTT
D: .; size: .; V: TRBV7-9; J: TRBJ2-3; CDR3: CASSRGASTDTQYF; DNA: TGTGCCAGCAGCCGAGGAGCTAGCACAGATACGCAGTATTTT
D: .; size: .; V: TRBV27; J: TRBJ2-3; CDR3: CASSLPPDTQYF; DNA: TGTGCCAGCAGTCTCCCCCCGGATACGCAGTATTTT